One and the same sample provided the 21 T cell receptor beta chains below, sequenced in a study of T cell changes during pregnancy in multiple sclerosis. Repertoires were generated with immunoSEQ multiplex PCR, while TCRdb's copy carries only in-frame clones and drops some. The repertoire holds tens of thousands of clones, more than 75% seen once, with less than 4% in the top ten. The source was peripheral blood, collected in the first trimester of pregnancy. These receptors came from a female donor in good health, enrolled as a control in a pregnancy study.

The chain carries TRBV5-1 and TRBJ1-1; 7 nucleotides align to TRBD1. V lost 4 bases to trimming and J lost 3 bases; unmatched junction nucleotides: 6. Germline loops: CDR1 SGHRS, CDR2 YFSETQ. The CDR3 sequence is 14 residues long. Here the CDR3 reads CASSITTGYTEAFF. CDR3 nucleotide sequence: TGCGCCAGCAGCATCACGACAGGGTACACTGAAGCTTTCTTT.

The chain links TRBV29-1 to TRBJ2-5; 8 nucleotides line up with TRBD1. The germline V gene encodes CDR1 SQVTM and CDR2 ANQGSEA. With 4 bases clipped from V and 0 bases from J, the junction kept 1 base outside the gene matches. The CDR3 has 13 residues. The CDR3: CSVGQGYQETQYF. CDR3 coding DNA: TGCAGCGTTGGACAGGGGTACCAAGAGACCCAGTACTTC.

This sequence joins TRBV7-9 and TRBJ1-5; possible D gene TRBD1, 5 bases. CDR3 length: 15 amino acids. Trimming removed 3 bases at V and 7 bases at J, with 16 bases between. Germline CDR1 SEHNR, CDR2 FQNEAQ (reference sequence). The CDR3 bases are TGTGCCAGCAGCTTGTCCGGGGGGGTTGGGCAGCCCCAGCATTTT. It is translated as CASSLSGGVGQPQHF.

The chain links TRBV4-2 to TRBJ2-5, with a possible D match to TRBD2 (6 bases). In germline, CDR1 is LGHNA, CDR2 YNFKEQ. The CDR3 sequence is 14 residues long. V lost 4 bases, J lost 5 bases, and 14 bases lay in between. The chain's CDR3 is CASSPDRGLETQYF. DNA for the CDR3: TGTGCCAGCAGCCCCGACCGGGGGTTGGAGACCCAGTACTTC.

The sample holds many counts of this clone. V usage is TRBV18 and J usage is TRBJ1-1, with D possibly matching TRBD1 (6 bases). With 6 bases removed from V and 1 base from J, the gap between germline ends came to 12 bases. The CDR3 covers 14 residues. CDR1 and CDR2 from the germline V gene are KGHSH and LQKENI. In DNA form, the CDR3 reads TGTGCCAGCTCCAATGGACAGACGAACACTGAAGCTTTCTTT. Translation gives CASSNGQTNTEAFF.

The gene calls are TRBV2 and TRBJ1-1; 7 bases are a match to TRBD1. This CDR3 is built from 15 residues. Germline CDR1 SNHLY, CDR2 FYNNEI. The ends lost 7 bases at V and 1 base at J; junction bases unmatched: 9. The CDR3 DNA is TGTGCCAGCAAAGGAGGGACAGCCCGGAACACTGAAGCTTTCTTT. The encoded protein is CASKGGTARNTEAFF.

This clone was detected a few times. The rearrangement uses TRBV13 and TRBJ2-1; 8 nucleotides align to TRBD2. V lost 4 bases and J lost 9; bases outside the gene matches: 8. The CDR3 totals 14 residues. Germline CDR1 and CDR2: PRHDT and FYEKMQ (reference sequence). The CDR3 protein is CASSSTGTRGEQFF. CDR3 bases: TGTGCCAGCAGCTCCACCGGGACTAGGGGTGAGCAGTTCTTC.

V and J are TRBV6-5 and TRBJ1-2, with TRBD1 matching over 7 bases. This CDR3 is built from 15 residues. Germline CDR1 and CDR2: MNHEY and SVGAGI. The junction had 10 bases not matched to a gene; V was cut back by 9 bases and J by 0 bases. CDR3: CASSTPGQSNYGYTF. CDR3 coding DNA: TGTGCCAGTTCAACTCCGGGACAGTCTAACTATGGCTACACCTTC.

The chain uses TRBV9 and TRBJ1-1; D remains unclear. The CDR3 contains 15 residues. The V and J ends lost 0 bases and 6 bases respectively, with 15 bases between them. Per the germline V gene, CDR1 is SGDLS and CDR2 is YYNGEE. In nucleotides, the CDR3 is TGTGCCAGCAGCGTAGCGTCAGGCGGGATCGCTGAAGCTTTCTTT. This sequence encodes CASSVASGGIAEAFF.

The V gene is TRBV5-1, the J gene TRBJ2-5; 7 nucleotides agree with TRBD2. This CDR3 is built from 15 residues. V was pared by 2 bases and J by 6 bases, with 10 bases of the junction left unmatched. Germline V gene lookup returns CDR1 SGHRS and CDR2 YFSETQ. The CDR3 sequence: CASSLIAGQEKTQYF. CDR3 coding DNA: TGCGCCAGCAGCTTAATAGCGGGTCAAGAGAAGACCCAGTACTTC.

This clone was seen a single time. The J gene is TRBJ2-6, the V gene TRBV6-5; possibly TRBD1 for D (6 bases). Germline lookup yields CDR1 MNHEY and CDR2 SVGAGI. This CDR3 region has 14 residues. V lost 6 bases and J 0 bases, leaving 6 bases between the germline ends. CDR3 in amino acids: CASRQGSGANVLTF. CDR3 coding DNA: TGTGCCAGCAGACAGGGCTCTGGGGCCAACGTCCTGACTTTC.

CDR3 in amino acids: CASSQDRGRSYTF. The DNA of the CDR3 is TGTGCCAGCAGTCAGGACAGGGGCCGGAGCTACACCTTC. This rearrangement joins TRBV7-2 to TRBJ1-2; 9 bases are shared with TRBD1. This CDR3 is built from 13 residues. Germline V gene data show CDR1 as SGHTA and CDR2 as FQGNSA. The V segment lost 6 bases and the J segment 9 bases; nucleotides outside the gene matches: 8. Filled out from reference TRBV7-2 and TRBJ1-2, the complete variable domain reads GAGVSQSPSNKVTEKGKDVELRCDPISGHTALYWYRQSLGQGLEFLIYFQGNSAPDKSGLPSDRFSAERTGGSVSTLTIQRTQQEDSAVYLCASSQDRGRSYTFGSGTRLTVV.

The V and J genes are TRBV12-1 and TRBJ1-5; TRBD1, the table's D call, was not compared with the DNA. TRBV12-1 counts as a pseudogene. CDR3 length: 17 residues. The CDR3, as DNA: TGTGCCAGCAGCTTTGGAGGGGGGCAGGGGGCTGGGCAGCCCCAGCATTTT. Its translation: CASSFGGGQGAGQPQHF.

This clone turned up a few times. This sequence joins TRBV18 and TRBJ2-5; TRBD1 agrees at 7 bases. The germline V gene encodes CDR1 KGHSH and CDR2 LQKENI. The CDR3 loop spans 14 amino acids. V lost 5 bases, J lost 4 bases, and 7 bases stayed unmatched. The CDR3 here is CASSYRGSGETQYF. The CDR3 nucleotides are TGTGCCAGCTCATACAGGGGATCGGGAGAGACCCAGTACTTC.

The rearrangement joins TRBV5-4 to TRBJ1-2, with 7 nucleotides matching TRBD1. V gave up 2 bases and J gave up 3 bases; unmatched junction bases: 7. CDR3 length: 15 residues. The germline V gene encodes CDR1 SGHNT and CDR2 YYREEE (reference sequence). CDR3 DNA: TGTGCCAGCAGCTTTGGGACAGCCTTATACTATGGCTACACCTTC. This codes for CASSFGTALYYGYTF.

The CDR3 DNA reads as TGCGCCAGCAGCCCGGACTACAGAAAGCGCAATGAGCAGTTCTTC. Translating gives CASSPDYRKRNEQFF. The V gene is TRBV5-1, the J gene TRBJ2-1, with D possibly matching TRBD2 (6 bases). Germline CDR1 and CDR2: SGHRS and YFSETQ. V dropped 4 bases and J dropped 6 bases, with 17 bases sitting between them. This CDR3 is 15 amino acids long.

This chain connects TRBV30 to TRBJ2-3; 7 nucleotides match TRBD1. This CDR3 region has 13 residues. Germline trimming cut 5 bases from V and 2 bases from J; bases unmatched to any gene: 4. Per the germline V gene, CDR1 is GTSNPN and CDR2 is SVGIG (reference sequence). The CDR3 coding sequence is TGTGCCTGGTCGACAGGGACCACAGATACGCAGTATTTT. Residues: CAWSTGTTDTQYF.

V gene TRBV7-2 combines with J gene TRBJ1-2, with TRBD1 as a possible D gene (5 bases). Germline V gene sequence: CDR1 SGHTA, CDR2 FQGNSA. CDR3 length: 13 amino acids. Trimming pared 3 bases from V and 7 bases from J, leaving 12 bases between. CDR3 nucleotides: TGTGCCAGCAGCTTGCTCCGGGGGGTTGGCTACACCTTC. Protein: CASSLLRGVGYTF.

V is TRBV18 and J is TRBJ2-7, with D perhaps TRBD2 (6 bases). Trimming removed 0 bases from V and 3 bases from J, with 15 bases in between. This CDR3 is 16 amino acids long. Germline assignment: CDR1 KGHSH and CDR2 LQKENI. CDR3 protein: CASSPPGPSSGYEQYF. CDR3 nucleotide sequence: TGTGCCAGCTCACCACCCGGCCCGAGTAGCGGCTACGAGCAGTACTTC.

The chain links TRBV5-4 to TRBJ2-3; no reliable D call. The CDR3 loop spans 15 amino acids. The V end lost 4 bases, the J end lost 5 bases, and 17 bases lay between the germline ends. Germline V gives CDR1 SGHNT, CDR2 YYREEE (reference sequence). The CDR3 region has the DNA TGTGCCAGCAGCGATCGTTCGCGACCGGGAGATACGCAGTATTTT. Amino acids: CASSDRSRPGDTQYF.

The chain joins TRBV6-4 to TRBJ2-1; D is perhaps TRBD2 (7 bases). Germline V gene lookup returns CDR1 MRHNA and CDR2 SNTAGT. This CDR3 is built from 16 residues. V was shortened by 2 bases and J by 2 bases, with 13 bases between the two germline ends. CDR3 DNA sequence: TGTGCCAGCAGTGACAAGGGGGGGGGTCCCTACAATGAGCAGTTCTTC. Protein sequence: CASSDKGGGPYNEQFF.